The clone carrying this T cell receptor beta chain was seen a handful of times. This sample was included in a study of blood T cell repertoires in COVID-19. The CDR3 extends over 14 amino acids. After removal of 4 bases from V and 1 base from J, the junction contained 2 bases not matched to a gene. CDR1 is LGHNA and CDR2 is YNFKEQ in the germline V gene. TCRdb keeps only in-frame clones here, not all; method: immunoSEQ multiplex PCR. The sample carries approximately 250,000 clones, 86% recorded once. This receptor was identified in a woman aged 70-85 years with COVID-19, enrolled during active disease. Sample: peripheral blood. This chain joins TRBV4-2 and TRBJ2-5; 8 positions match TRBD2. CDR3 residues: CASSPGLAQETQYF. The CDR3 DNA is TGTGCCAGCAGCCCCGGACTAGCCCAAGAGACCCAGTACTTC.